The rows below give T cell receptor beta chains drawn from one sample of a study of T cell changes during pregnancy in multiple sclerosis. Profiling relied on immunoSEQ multiplex PCR, and the TCRdb table lists in-frame clones only, not all of them. In the table there are 80,000 to 130,000 clones, more than 90% of which are singletons. The source was peripheral blood, collected in the second trimester of pregnancy. The receptors derive from a female donor with multiple sclerosis, enrolled in a pregnancy study. Both conserved end residues are part of each CDR3. The D gene is left open where the match is weak. Not all rows give a size; the values are once, few, many and, for expanded clones, a class.

d_call	v_call	j_call	clone_size	cdr3_aa	cdr3_nt
NA	TRBV19	TRBJ1-1	NA	CASSPDKVNTEAFF	TGTGCCAGTAGTCCGGACAAAGTGAACACTGAAGCTTTCTTT
TRBD2	TRBV5-1	TRBJ2-3	once	CASSPGAGGARTDTQYF	TGCGCCAGCAGCCCGGGGGCGGGAGGAGCTCGCACAGATACGCAGTATTTT
NA	TRBV9	TRBJ2-2	NA	CASSGVSYTGELFF	TGTGCCAGCAGCGGAGTGAGTTACACCGGGGAGCTGTTTTTT
NA	TRBV2	TRBJ2-7	NA	CASRSTEGGEQYF	TGTGCCAGCAGATCGACCGAGGGAGGCGAGCAGTACTTC
TRBD1	TRBV7-3	TRBJ2-1	NA	CASSSLPPRQGRYNEQFF	TGTGCCAGCAGCTCCCTCCCCCCGCGACAGGGTCGTTACAATGAGCAGTTCTTC
NA	TRBV18	TRBJ1-1	NA	CASSPIENTEAFF	TGTGCCAGCTCACCGATAGAGAACACTGAAGCTTTCTTT
NA	TRBV6-5	TRBJ2-3	NA	CASSYSRATDTQYF	TGTGCCAGCAGTTACTCGAGGGCTACAGATACGCAGTATTTT
NA	TRBV21-1	TRBJ1-5	NA	CASSRGGPSNQPQHF	TGTGCCAGCAGCAGAGGGGGACCGAGCAATCAGCCCCAGCATTTT
TRBD1	TRBV9	TRBJ1-2	NA	CASSETGGAGGYTF	TGTGCCAGCAGCGAGACAGGGGGCGCAGGGGGCTACACCTTC
TRBD1	TRBV9	TRBJ2-2	once	CASSAPGSGGNTGELFF	TGTGCCAGCAGCGCGCCCGGGTCAGGGGGCAACACCGGGGAGCTGTTTTTT
NA	TRBV4-1	TRBJ1-5	few	CASSQDKGAGQPQHF	TGCGCCAGCAGCCAAGATAAAGGGGCTGGGCAGCCCCAGCATTTT
TRBD1	TRBV28	TRBJ2-6	NA	CASSLLPGGLSGANVLTF	TGTGCCAGCAGTTTACTTCCAGGGGGCCTATCTGGGGCCAACGTCCTGACTTTC
TRBD1	TRBV28	TRBJ1-4	NA	CASSLGMLGQTISGNEKLFF	TGTGCCAGCAGTTTGGGAATGCTGGGACAGACGATATCGGGTAATGAAAAACTGTTTTTT
NA	TRBV30	TRBJ2-3	NA	CAWSGEPYTQYF	TGTGCCTGGAGTGGGGAGCCCTATACGCAGTATTTT
TRBD1	TRBV11-3	TRBJ1-1	NA	CASSLGQGIYTEAFF	TGTGCCAGCAGCTTGGGACAGGGGATTTACACTGAAGCTTTCTTT
NA	TRBV28	TRBJ2-6	NA	CASRDSSGANVLTF	TGTGCCAGCAGAGACAGCTCTGGGGCCAACGTCCTGACTTTC
TRBD1	TRBV6-5	TRBJ2-1	NA	CASSQGQGAYNEQFF	TGTGCCAGCAGCCAGGGACAGGGGGCCTACAATGAGCAGTTCTTC
NA	TRBV7-9	TRBJ1-1	NA	CASTYTGLGNTEAFF	TGTGCCAGCACCTACACGGGACTCGGGAACACTGAAGCTTTCTTT
NA	TRBV6-5	TRBJ2-1	NA	CASSSQTQGTDNEQFF	TGTGCCAGCAGTTCTCAGACCCAGGGAACGGACAATGAGCAGTTCTTC
NA	TRBV18	TRBJ2-3	NA	CASSLGGGTDTQYF	TGTGCCAGCTCCCTGGGGGGAGGCACAGATACGCAGTATTTT
NA	TRBV7-8	TRBJ2-1	NA	CASSSDRGGRHANEQFF	TGTGCCAGCAGCTCGGACCGAGGAGGGAGGCACGCCAATGAGCAGTTCTTC
NA	TRBV7-8	TRBJ1-2	NA	CASSTSLEGYYGYTF	TGTGCCAGCAGCACCTCTCTGGAGGGCTACTATGGCTACACCTTC
NA	TRBV6-7	TRBJ1-1	NA	CASSLGGLQAFF	TGTGCCAGCAGTTTGGGGGGACTCCAGGCTTTCTTT
NA	TRBV6-4	TRBJ1-1	few	CAGEEQVNTEAFF	TGTGCCGGGGAAGAACAGGTGAACACTGAAGCTTTCTTT
NA	TRBV5-4	TRBJ1-3	NA	CASSLQRGGRGNTIYF	TGTGCCAGCAGCTTGCAGCGGGGGGGTCGTGGAAACACCATATATTTT
TRBD1	TRBV18	TRBJ2-7	NA	CASSPETGVGEQYF	TGTGCCAGCTCACCAGAAACAGGGGTGGGGGAGCAGTACTTC
NA	TRBV19	TRBJ2-2	NA	CASNSRAGELFF	TGTGCCAGTAATTCGAGGGCCGGGGAGCTGTTTTTT
NA	TRBV11-1	TRBJ1-2	once	CASSPARDYGYTF	TGTGCCAGCAGCCCCGCGAGGGACTATGGCTACACCTTC